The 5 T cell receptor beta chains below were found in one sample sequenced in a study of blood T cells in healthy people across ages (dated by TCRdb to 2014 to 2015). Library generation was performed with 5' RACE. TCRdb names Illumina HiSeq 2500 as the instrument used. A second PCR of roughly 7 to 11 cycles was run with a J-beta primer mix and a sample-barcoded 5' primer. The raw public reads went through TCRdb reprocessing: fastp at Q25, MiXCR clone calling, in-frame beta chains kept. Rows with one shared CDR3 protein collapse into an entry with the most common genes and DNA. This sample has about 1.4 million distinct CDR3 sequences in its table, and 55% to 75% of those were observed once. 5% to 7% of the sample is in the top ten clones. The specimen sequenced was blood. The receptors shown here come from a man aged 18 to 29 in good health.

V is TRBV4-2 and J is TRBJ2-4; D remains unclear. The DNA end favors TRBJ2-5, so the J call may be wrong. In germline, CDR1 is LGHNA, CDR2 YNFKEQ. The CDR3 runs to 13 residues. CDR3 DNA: TGTGCCAGCAGCCAAGCTGGGTTGAAGACCCAGTACTTC. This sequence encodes CASSQAGLKTQYF.

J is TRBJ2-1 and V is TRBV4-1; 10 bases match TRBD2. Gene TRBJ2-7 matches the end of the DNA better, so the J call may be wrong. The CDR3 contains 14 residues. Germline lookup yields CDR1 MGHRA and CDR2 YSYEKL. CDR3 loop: CASGLAASYNEQYF. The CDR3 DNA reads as TGCGCCAGCGGACTAGCGGCGTCCTACAATGAGCAGTACTTC.

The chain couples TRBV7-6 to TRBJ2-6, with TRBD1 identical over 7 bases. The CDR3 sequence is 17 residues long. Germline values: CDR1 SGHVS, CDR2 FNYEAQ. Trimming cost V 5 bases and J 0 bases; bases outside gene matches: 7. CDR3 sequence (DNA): TGTGCCAGCAGCCCAACAGGGGCGACCTCTGGGGCCAACGTCCTGACTTTC. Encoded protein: CASSPTGATSGANVLTF.

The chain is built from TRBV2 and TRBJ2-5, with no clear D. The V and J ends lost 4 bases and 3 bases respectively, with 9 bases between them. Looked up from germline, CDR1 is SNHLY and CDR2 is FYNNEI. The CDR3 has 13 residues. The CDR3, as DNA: TGTGCCAGCAGTGGTCCGCGGAAAGAGACCCAGTACTTC. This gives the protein CASSGPRKETQYF.

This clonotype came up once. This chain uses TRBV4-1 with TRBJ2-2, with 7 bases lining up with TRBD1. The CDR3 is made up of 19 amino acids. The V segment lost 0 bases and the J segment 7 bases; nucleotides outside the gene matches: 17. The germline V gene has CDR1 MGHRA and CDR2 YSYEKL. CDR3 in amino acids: CASSQDHGRGTLFSGELFF. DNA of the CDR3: TGCGCCAGCAGCCAAGATCATGGCAGGGGGACCCTTTTTAGCGGGGAGCTGTTTTTT.